This T cell receptor beta chain was captured in a study of tumor and adjacent non-tumor tissue in lung cancer (dated by TCRdb to the late 2010s). About the full investigation: Of the cohort, some 12 patients had adenocarcinoma, 2 had squamous cell carcinoma and 1 had small cell lung cancer. Among the roughly 15 patients, ages ranged from about 31 to 76 years, some ten were men and 5 were women, and disease was TNM stage I to III. The study compared bulk TCRbeta repertoires from lung tumor tissue and matched distant non-tumor lung tissue of about 16 lung cancer patients. TCRbeta CDR3 sequencing was performed on a few dozen paired specimens, with one tumor sample and one normal lung sample collected per patient. In total, sequencing yielded over 95 million productive TCRbeta reads, which works out to an average of about 4 million reads per sample.

RNA was isolated from bulk, unsorted tissue, and RNA quality was assessed with a NanoDrop ND-1000 and an Agilent 2100. Distant non-tumor tissue taken more than 3 cm from the tumor edge was used as the normal lung sample. All donors had newly diagnosed lung cancer, had not received prior chemotherapy, and were admitted for thoracic surgery in China between August and November 2014. Patients with previous radiotherapy or chemotherapy, or with another concurrent cancer, were excluded from the study. Pieces of surgical tissue measuring about 1-2.1 cm3 were kept in RNAlater solution and held at -80 degrees C until needed. Details on this clonotype: It has no known antigen specificity. A much more abundant neighbour one base away suggests this may be a read error. No conserved phenylalanine or tryptophan is present at the end of the CDR3, so a read error is the likely explanation.

Unmatched junction bases come to 12, with V trimmed by 5 bases and J by 7 bases. Both ends counted, the CDR3 spans 15 residues. The kept DNA is CDR3 alone, 45 bases in frame from the first base. For CDR1 and CDR2, the germline V gene (reference sequence) lists SGHKS and YYEKEE. The library was produced with multiplex PCR. Sequencing used an Illumina HiSeq 2500. TCRbeta libraries were built by three rounds of nested PCR using primers (Table S4), following protocols modified from ARM-PCR. Before sequencing, PCR products in the 200-500 bp range were cut out of the gel and cleaned up using the QIAquick gel extraction kit. In the paper's pipeline: Reads were cleaned with Trimmomatic, merged with FLASH into complete CDR3 sequences, and assigned to V(D)J germline segments with MiTCR. Clonal diversity was computed as the inverse Simpson's index with VDJtools. Productive reads were defined as in-frame sequences without a premature stop codon. Using fastp trimming at Q25 and MiXCR clonotype assembly, TCRdb reanalyzed the public sequencing data and kept in-frame beta chains. Duplicate CDR3 protein sequences are folded into a single record with the most common DNA and genes. The authors' filters were not applied to this entry. Counted in this sample were 90,000 to 120,000 distinct CDR3 sequences; less than 75% of them appeared once. The top ten constitute around 19% of the sample.

The research as a whole found: Neither the sequencing platform nor unique molecular identifiers are named or mentioned anywhere in the methods. The top 100 clones accounted for a significantly larger cumulative portion of the repertoire in normal lung than in tumor tissue. Peripheral blood was not sequenced, so blood TCRbeta repertoires in these lung cancer patients were not examined. TCR diversity (inverse Simpson) was significantly higher in tumor than in normal lung tissue (around 460 vs 160, P = 0.0075, Mann-Whitney U test). Significantly higher TCR diversity was found in younger patients, and higher tumor TCR diversity was associated with shorter overall and disease-free survival. Only around 16 patients were in the cohort, and the authors stated that larger samples and more detailed clinical data are needed.

Sequenced: distant non-tumor lung tissue. This clonotype was sampled from a man younger than 40 with non-small cell lung cancer. The receptor chain draws on TRBV5-5 and TRBJ2-1; a stretch of 7 junction bases matches TRBD1. The nucleotide sequence is TGTGCCAGCAGTACAGGGGTAGTGATATATAATGAGCAGTTCCTC. The encoded protein is CASSTGVVIYNEQFL.